Below, one T cell receptor (beta chain) is given with its context. Its specificity is unknown. Per the germline V gene, CDR1 is SGHRS and CDR2 is YFSETQ. This CDR3 region has 17 residues. The V segment lost 4 bases and the J segment 5 bases; nucleotides outside the gene matches: 15. The sample comes from a study of shared clonotypes between healthy human individuals. Study findings and constraints: Clonotypes which were not shared had lower generation probabilities than clonotypes that all four donors shared.

The method was immunoSEQ multiplex PCR; TCRdb's version includes in-frame clones alone and lacks a portion of them. Here the sample spans over a million clones, roughly 97% being singletons. The V and J genes are TRBV5-1 and TRBJ2-1; 7 bases agree with TRBD2. The sequence was obtained from a man aged 30-40 years in good health. The sequenced sample was naive CD4+ T cells sorted from blood. Subset specified: CD45RA+ positively selected. In DNA, the CDR3 is TGCGCCAGCAGCCCCAGGAGGGGAGGGCCATTCAACAATGAGCAGTTCTTC. It encodes CASSPRRGGPFNNEQFF.